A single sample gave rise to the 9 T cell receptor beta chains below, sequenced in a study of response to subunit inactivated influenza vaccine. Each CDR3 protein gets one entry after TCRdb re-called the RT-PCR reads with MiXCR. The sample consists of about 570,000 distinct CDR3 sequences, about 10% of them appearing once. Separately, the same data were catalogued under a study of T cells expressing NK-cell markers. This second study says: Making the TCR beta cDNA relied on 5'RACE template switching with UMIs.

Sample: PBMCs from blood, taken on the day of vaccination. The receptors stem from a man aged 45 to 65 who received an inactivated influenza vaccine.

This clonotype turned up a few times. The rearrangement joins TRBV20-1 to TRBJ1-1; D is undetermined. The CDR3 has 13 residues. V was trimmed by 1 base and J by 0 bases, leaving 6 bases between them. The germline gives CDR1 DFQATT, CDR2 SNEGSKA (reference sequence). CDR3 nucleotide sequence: TGCAGTGCTAGAGTGGATATGAACACTGAAGCTTTCTTT. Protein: CSARVDMNTEAFF.

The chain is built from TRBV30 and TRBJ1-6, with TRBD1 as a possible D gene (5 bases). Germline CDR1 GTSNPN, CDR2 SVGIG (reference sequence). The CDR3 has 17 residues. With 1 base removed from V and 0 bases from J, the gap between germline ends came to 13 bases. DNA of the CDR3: TGTGCCTGGAGTGGGGGGAGCCGGAGCTCCTATAATTCACCCCTCCACTTT. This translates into CAWSGGSRSSYNSPLHF.

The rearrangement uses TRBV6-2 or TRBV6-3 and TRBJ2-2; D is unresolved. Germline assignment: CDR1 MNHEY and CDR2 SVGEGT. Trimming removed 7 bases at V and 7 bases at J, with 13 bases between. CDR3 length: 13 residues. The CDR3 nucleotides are TGTGCCAGCACCCCTGGCGCCGGCGGGGAGCTGTTTTTT. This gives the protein CASTPGAGGELFF.

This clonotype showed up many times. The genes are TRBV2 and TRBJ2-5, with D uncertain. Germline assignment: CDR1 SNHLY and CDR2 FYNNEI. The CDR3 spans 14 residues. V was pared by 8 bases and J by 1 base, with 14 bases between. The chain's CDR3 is CASAELLTQETQYF. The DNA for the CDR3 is TGTGCCAGCGCCGAGTTACTAACCCAAGAGACCCAGTACTTC.

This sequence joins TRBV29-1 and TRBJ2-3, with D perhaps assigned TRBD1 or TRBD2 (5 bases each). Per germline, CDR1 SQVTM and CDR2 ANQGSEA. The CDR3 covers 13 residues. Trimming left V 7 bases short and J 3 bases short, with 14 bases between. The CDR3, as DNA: TGCAGCGCAGACGTCGGGGCAACAGATACGCAGTATTTT. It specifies CSADVGATDTQYF.

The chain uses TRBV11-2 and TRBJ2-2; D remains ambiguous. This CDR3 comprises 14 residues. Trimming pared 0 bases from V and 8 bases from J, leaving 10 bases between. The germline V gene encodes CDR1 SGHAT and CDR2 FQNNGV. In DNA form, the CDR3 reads TGTGCCAGCAGCTTAGATCCCGCTGGGGGGGAGCTGTTTTTT. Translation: CASSLDPAGGELFF.

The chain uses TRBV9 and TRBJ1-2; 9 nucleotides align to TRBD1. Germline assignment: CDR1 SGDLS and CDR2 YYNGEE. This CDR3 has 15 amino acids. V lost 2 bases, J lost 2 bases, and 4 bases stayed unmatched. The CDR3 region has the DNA TGTGCCAGCAGCGTGACCGGGACAGGGAACTATGGCTACACCTTC. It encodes CASSVTGTGNYGYTF. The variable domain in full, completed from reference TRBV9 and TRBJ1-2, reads DSGVTQTPKHLITATGQRVTLRCSPRSGDLSVYWYQQSLDQGLQFLIQYYNGEERAKGNILERFSAQQFPDLHSELNLSSLELGDSALYFCASSVTGTGNYGYTFGSGTRLTVV.

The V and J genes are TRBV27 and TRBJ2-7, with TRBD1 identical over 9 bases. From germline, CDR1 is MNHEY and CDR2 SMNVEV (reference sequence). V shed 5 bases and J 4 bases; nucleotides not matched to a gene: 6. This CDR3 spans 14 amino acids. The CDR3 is CASSRRTGEYEQYF. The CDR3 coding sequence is TGTGCCAGCAGTCGACGGACAGGGGAATACGAGCAGTACTTC.

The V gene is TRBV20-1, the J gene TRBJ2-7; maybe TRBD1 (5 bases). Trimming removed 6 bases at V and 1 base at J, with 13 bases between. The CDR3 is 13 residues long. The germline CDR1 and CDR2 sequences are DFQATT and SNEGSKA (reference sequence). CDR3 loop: CSAPRRTSYEQYF. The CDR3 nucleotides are TGCAGTGCCCCGAGACGGACATCCTACGAGCAGTACTTC.